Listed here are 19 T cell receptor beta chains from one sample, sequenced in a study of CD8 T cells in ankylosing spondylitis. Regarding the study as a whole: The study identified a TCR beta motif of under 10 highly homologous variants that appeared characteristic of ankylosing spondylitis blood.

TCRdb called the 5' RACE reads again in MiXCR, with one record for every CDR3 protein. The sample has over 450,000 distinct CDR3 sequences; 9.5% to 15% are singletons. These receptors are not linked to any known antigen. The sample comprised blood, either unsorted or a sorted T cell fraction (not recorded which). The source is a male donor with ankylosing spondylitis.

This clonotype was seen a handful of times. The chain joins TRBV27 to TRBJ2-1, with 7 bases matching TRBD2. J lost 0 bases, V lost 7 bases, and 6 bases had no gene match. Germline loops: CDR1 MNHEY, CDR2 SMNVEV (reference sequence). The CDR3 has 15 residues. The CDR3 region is CASTYSGASYNEQFF. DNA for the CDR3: TGTGCCAGCACCTACAGCGGGGCCTCCTACAATGAGCAGTTCTTC.

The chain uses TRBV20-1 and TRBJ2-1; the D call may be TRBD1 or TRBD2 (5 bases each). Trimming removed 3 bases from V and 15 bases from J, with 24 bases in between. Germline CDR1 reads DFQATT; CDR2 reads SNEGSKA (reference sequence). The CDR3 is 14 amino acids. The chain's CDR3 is CSASSSLGAVMSFF. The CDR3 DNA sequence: TGCAGTGCTAGCAGTTCGCTCGGGGCGGTCATGTCGTTCTTC.

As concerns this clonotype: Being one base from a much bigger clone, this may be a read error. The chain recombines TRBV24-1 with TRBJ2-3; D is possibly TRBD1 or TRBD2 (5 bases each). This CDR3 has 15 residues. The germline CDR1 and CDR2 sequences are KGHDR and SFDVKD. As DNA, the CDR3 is TGTGTCACCAGTGATTTACGAGGGACCCCAGATACGCAGTATTTT. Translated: CVTSDLRGTPDTQYF.

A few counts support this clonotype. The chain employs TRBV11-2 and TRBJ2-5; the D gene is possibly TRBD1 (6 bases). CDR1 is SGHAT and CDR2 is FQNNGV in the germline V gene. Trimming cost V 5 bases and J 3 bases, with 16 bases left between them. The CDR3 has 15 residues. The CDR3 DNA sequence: TGTGCCAGCAGCCAGGGACACATGCCTAAAGAGACCCAGTACTTC. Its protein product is CASSQGHMPKETQYF. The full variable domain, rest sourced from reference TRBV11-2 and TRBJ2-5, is EAGVAQSPRYKIIEKRQSVAFWCNPISGHATLYWYQQILGQGPKLLIQFQNNGVVDDSQLPKDRFSAERLKGVDSTLKIQPAKLEDSAVYLCASSQGHMPKETQYFGPGTRLLVL.

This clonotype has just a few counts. The CDR3 is CASSLETQTGELFF. In nucleotides, the CDR3 is TGTGCCAGCAGCTTAGAAACACAGACCGGGGAGCTGTTTTTT. The chain has TRBV11-3 and TRBJ2-2; no definite D call. V was pared by 0 bases and J by 5 bases, with 7 bases between. CDR1 is SGHNT and CDR2 is YENEEA in the germline V gene. There are 14 residues in the CDR3. Together with reference TRBV11-3 and TRBJ2-2, the CDR3 gives the full variable domain: EAGVVQSPRYKIIEKKQPVAFWCNPISGHNTLYWYLQNLGQGPELLIRYENEEAVDDSQLPKDRFSAERLKGVDSTLKIQPAELGDSAVYLCASSLETQTGELFFGEGSRLTVL.

The CDR3 coding sequence is TGTGCCATCAGTGAGTCGGGGATCTATGAGCAGTTCTTC. Residues: CAISESGIYEQFF. V usage is TRBV10-3 and J usage is TRBJ2-1; D is uncertain. Germline V gene sequence: CDR1 ENHRY, CDR2 SYGVKD. V was clipped by 0 bases and J by 8 bases, with 8 bases between them. The CDR3 sequence is 13 residues long.

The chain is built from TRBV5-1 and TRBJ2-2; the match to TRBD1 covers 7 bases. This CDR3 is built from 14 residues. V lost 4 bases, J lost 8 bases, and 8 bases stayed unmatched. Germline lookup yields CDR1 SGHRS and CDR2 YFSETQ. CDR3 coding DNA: TGCGCCAGCAGCGTAGGACAGGATACAGGGGAGCTGTTTTTT. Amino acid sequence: CASSVGQDTGELFF. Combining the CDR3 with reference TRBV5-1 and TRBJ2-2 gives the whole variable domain KAGVTQTPRYLIKTRGQQVTLSCSPISGHRSVSWYQQTPGQGLQFLFEYFSETQRNKGNFPGRFSGRQFSNSRSEMNVSTLELGDSALYLCASSVGQDTGELFFGEGSRLTVL.

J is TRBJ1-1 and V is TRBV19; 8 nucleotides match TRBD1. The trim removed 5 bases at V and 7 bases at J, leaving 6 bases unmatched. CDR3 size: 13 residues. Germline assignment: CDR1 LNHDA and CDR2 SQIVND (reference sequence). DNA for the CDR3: TGTGCCAGTAGTGTACAGGGGGTAGGTGAAGCTTTCTTT. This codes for CASSVQGVGEAFF.

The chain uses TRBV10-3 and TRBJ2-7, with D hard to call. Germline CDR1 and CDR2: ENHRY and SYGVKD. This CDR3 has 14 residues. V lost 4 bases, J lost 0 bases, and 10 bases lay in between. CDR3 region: CAISAPRSSYEQYF. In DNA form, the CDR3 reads TGTGCCATCAGTGCCCCCAGGAGCTCCTACGAGCAGTACTTC.

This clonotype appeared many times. CDR3 nucleotide sequence: TGTGCCAGCAGCCAAGATTTCCCGGGGGGTAATGAAAAACTGTTTTTT. This sequence encodes CASSQDFPGGNEKLFF. The chain is built from TRBV4-2 and TRBJ1-4; TRBD1 might be the D (5 bases). This CDR3 is 16 amino acids long. Germline-derived CDR1 and CDR2 are LGHNA and YNFKEQ. Trimming left V 0 bases short and J 4 bases short, with 12 bases between.

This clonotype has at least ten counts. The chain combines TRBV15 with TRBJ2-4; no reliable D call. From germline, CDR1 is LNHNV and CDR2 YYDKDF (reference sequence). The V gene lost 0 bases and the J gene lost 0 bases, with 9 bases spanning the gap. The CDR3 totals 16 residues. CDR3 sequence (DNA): TGTGCCACCAGCAGAGATGGCGGCGTAGCCAAAAACATTCAGTACTTC. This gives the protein CATSRDGGVAKNIQYF.

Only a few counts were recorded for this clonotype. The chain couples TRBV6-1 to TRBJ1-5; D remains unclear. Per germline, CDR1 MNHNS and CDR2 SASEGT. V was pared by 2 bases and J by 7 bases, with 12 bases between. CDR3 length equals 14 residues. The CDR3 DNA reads TGTGCCAGCAGTGAATATTGGGAAAACCAGCCCCAGCATTTT. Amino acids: CASSEYWENQPQHF.

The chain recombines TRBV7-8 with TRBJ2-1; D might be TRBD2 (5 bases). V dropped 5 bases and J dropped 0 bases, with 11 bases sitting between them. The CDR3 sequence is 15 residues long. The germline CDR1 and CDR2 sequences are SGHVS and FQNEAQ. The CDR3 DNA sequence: TGTGCCAGCAGCCCCCCCCGGGGCTCCTACAATGAGCAGTTCTTC. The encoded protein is CASSPPRGSYNEQFF.

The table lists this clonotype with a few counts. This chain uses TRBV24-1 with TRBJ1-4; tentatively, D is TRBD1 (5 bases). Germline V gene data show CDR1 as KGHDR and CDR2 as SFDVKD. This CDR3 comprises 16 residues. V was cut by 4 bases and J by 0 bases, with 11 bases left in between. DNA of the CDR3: TGTGCCACCAGTGACGGGGGGGGAGCAACTAATGAAAAACTGTTTTTT. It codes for CATSDGGGATNEKLFF.

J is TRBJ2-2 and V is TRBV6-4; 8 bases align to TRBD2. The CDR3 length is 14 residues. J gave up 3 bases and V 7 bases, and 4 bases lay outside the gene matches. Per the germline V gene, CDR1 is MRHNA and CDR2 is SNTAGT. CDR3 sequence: CASNSGSDTGELFF. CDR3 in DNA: TGTGCCAGCAACAGCGGGAGTGACACCGGGGAGCTGTTTTTT.

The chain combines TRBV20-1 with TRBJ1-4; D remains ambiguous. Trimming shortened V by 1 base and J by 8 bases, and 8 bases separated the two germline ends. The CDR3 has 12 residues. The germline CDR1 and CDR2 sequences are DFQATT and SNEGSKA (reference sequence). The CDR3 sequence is CSARVLGEKLFF. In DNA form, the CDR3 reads TGCAGTGCTAGAGTGCTGGGGGAAAAACTGTTTTTT.

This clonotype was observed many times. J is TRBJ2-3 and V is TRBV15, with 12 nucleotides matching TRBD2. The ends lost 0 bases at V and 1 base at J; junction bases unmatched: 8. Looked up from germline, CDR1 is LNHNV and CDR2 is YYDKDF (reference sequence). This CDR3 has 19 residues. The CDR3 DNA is TGTGCCACCAGCAGAGATGTCGCTAGCGGGAGGGCCGGCACAGATACGCAGTATTTT. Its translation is CATSRDVASGRAGTDTQYF.

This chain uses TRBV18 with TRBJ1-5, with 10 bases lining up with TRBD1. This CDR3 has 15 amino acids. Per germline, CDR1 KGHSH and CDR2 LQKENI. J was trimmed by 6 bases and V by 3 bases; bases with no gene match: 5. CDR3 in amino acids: CASSPSGTGAQPQHF. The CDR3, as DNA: TGTGCCAGCTCACCCTCCGGGACAGGGGCTCAGCCCCAGCATTTT.

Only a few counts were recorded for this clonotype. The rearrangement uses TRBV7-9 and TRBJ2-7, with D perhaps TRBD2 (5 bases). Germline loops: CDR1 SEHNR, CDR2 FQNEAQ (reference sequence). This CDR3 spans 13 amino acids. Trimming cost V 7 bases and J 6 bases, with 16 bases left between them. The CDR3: CASTPGGGGEQYV. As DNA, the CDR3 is TGTGCCAGCACCCCAGGAGGCGGAGGCGAGCAGTACGTC.